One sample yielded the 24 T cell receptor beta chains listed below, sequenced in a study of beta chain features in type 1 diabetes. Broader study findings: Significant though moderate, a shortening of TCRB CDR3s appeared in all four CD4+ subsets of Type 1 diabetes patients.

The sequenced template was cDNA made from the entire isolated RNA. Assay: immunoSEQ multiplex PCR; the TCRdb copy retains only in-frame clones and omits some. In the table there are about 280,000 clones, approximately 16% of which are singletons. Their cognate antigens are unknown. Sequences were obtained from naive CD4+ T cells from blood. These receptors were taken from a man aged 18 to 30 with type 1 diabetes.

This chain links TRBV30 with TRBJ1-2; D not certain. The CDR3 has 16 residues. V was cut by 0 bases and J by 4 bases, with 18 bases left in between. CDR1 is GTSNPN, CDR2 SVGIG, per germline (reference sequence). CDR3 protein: CAWSVGTDLLLYGYTF. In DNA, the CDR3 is TGTGCCTGGAGTGTAGGAACAGACCTTCTCCTCTATGGCTACACCTTC.

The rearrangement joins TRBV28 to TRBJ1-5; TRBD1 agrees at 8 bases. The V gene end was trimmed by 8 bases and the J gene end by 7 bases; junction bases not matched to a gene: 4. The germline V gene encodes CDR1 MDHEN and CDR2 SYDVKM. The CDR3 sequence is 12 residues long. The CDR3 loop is CASGDRGQPQHF. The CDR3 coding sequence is TGTGCCAGCGGAGACAGGGGCCAGCCCCAGCATTTT.

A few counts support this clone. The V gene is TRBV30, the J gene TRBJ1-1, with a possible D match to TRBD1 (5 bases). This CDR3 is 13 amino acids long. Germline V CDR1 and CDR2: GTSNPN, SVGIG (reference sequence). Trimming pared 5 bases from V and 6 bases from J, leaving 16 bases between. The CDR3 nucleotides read TGTGCCTGGTCCGGTCGGGGGTTCGCTGAAGCTTTCTTT. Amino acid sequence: CAWSGRGFAEAFF.

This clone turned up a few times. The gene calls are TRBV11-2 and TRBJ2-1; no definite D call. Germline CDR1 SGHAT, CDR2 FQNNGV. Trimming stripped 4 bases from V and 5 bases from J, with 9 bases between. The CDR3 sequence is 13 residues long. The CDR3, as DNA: TGTGCCAGCAGCTCCAGGTTAAACAATGAGCAGTTCTTC. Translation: CASSSRLNNEQFF.

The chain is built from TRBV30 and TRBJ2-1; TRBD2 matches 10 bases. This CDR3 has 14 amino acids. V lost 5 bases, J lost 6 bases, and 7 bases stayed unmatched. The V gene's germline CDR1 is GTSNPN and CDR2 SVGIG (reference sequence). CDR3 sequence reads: CAWGTGLALNEQFF. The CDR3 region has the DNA TGTGCCTGGGGCACGGGACTAGCGCTCAATGAGCAGTTCTTC.

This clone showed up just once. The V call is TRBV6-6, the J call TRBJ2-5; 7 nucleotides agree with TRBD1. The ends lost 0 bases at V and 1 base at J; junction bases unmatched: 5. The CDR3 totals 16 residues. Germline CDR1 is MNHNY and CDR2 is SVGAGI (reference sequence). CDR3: CASSYSMAGGQETQYF. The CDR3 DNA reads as TGTGCCAGCAGTTACTCGATGGCAGGGGGCCAAGAGACCCAGTACTTC.

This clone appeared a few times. Here the CDR3 reads CASLARRGSTIYF. The CDR3 region has the DNA TGTGCCAGCCTCGCGCGCCGGGGGAGCACCATATATTTT. This chain uses TRBV2 with TRBJ1-3; tentatively, D is TRBD1 (5 bases). The CDR3 is made up of 13 amino acids. V gave up 8 bases and J gave up 9 bases, with 17 bases separating them. Germline-derived CDR1 and CDR2 are SNHLY and FYNNEI.

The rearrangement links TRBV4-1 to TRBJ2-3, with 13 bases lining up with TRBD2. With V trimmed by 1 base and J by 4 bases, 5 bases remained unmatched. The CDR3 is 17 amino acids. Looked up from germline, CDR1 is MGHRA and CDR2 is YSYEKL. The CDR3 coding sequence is TGCGCCAGCAGCCAAGTTCGACTAGCGGGGGGCTCAGATACGCAGTATTTT. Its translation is CASSQVRLAGGSDTQYF.

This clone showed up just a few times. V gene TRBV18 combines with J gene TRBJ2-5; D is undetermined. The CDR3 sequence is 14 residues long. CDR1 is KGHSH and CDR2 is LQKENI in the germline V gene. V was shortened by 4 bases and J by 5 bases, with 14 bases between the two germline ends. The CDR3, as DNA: TGTGCCAGCTCACAATTCTACAGTCAGGAGACCCAGTACTTC. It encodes CASSQFYSQETQYF.

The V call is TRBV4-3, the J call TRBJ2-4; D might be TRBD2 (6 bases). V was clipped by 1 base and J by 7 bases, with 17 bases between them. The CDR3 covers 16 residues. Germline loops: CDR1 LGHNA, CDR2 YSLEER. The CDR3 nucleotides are TGCGCCAGCAGCCAAGGGTACGGGGGTTTGAGGAACATTCAGTACTTC. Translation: CASSQGYGGLRNIQYF.

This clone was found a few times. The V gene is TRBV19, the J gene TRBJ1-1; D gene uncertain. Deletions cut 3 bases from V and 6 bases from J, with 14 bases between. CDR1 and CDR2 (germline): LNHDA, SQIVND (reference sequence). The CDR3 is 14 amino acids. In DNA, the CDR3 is TGTGCCAGTAGTATCGGGAGTACCACCCCTGAAGCTTTCTTT. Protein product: CASSIGSTTPEAFF.

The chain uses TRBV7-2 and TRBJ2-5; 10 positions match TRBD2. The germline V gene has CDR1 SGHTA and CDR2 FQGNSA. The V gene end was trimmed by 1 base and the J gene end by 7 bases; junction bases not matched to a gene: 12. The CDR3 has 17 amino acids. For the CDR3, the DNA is TGTGCCAGCAGCTTAGGTCCCAGCGGGGGGGCCGGTTTGACCCAGTACTTC. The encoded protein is CASSLGPSGGAGLTQYF. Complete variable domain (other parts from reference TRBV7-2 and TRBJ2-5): GAGVSQSPSNKVTEKGKDVELRCDPISGHTALYWYRQSLGQGLEFLIYFQGNSAPDKSGLPSDRFSAERTGGSVSTLTIQRTQQEDSAVYLCASSLGPSGGAGLTQYFGPGTRLLVL.

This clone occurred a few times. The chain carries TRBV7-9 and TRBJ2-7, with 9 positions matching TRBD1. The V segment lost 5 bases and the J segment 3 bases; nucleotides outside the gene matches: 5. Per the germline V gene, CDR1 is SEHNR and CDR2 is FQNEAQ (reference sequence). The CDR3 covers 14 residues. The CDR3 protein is CASSARTGDYEQYF. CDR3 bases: TGTGCCAGCAGCGCTCGGACAGGGGACTACGAGCAGTACTTC.

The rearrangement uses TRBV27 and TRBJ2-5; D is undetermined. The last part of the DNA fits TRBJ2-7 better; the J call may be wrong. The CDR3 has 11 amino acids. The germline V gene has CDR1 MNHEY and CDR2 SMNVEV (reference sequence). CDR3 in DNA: TGTGCCAGCAGTTTTTTCCCCGAGCAGTACTTC. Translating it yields CASSFFPEQYF.

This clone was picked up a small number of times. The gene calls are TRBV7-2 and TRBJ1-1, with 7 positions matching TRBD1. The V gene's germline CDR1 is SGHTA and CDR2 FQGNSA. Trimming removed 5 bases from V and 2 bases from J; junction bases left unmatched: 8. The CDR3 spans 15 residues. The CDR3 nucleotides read TGTGCCAGCAGCGAATCCGGGACAGAAAACACTGAAGCTTTCTTT. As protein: CASSESGTENTEAFF.

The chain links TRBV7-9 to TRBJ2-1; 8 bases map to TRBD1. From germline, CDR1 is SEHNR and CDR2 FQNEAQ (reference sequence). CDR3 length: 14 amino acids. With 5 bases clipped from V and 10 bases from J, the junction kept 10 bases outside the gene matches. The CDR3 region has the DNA TGTGCCAGCAGCCCCCTGGGGACAGGACCCGAGCAGTTCTTC. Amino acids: CASSPLGTGPEQFF.

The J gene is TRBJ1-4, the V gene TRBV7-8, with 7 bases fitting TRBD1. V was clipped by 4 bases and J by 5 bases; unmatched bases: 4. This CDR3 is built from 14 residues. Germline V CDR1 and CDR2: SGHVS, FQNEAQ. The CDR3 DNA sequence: TGTGCCAGCAGCTCGACAGGGTGGAATGAAAAACTGTTTTTT. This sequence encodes CASSSTGWNEKLFF.

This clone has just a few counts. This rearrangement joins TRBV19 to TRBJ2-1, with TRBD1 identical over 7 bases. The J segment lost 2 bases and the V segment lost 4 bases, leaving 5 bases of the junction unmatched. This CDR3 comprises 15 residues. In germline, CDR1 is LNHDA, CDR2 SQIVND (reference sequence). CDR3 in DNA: TGTGCCAGTAGTACGGGACAGTCAACCTACAATGAGCAGTTCTTC. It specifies CASSTGQSTYNEQFF.

The chain's CDR3 is CASSQEGGGKGESDTEAFF. The CDR3 DNA follows: TGCGCCAGCAGCCAAGAAGGAGGGGGCAAAGGGGAAAGCGACACTGAAGCTTTCTTT. This sequence joins TRBV4-3 and TRBJ1-1; 7 bases match TRBD1. Germline V lookup: CDR1 LGHNA, CDR2 YSLEER. The trim removed 0 bases at V and 3 bases at J, leaving 16 bases unmatched. The CDR3 consists of 19 residues.

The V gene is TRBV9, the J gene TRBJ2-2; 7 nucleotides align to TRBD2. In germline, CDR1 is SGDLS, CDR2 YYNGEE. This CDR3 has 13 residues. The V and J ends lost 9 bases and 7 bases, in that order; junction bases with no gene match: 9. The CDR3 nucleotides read TGTGCCACCTCGGGGGGAGCTATCGGGGAGCTGTTTTTT. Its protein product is CATSGGAIGELFF.

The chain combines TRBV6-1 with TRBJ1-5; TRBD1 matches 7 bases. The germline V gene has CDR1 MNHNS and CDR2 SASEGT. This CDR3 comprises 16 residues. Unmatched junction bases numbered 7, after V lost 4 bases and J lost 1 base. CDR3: CASSVQTGISNQPQHF. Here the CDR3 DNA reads TGTGCCAGCAGTGTCCAGACAGGGATCAGCAATCAGCCCCAGCATTTT.

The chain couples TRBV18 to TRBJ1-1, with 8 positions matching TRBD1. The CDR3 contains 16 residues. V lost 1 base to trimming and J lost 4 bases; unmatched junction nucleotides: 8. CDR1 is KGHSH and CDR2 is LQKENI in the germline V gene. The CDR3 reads CASSPRRTGGVTEAFF. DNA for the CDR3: TGTGCCAGCTCACCACGAAGAACAGGGGGAGTCACTGAAGCTTTCTTT.

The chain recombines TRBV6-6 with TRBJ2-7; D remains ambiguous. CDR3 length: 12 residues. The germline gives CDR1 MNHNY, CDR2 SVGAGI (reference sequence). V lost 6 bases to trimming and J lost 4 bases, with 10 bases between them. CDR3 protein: CASSREAYEQYF. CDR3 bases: TGTGCCAGCAGCCGCGAGGCTTACGAGCAGTACTTC.

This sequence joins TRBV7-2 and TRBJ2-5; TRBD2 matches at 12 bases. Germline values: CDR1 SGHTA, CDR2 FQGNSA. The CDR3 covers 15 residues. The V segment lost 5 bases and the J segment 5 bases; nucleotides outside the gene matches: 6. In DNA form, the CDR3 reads TGTGCCAGCAGCGCTAGCGGGGGGGCCGGGGAGACCCAGTACTTC. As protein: CASSASGGAGETQYF.